This T cell receptor (beta chain) is from a study of prognosis after radiotherapy for stage I lung cancer. Study as a whole: The patients, all with stage I non-small cell lung cancer, were enrolled between April 2018 and January 2019. Nobody among the patients got concurrent therapy with stereotactic body radiotherapy. Radiotherapy: SBRT, 3 to 5 fractions, biologically effective dose at least 100 Gy.

This clonotype was counted many times. On two occasions, one at each of two time points, approximately 5.5 milliliters of peripheral blood were drawn. The TCR beta CDR3 region was amplified from genomic DNA, with two rounds of multiplex PCR being used for the amplification. TRBV and TRBJ genes each had their own specific primers in first-round PCR. TCRdb recomputed calls from the multiplex PCR reads with MiXCR, one row per CDR3 protein. The table shows about 27,000 distinct CDR3 sequences, with 35% to 55% occurring only once. CDR1 and CDR2 (germline): SGHKS, YYEKEE (reference sequence). The CDR3 is 12 amino acids. Trimming pared 4 bases from V and 7 bases from J, leaving 12 bases between.

The clonotype was recovered from a donor over 45 with non-small cell lung cancer. The chain couples TRBV5-5 to TRBJ2-7, with D possibly being TRBD1 (6 bases). This specimen was PBMCs, taken before or after stereotactic body radiation therapy (not recorded which). CDR3 in amino acids: CASSRDIGEQYF. Here the CDR3 DNA reads TGTGCCAGCAGCCGGGACATCGGGGAGCAGTACTTC.